Presented here are 10 T cell receptor beta chains from one specimen sequenced in a study of blood T cell repertoires in COVID-19 (dated by TCRdb to about 2020). Receptors were amplified or captured by the immunoSEQ multiplex PCR assay. The table was pulled from immuneACCESS by TCRdb, which kept in-frame rearrangements only. Such tables lose some clones; where checked, under half of the loss comes from unresolved V genes, and the rest has no known cause. Here the sample has about 230,000 clones; 80% to 90% occur a single time. 0.98% of the sample goes to the ten largest clones. Sequenced input: peripheral blood. These receptors all stem from a man aged 35 to 55 with acute or convalescent COVID-19.

The CDR3 is CASSRTGQGGYGYTF. DNA for the CDR3: TGTGCCAGCAGCCGAACGGGACAGGGGGGGTATGGCTACACCTTC. This sequence joins TRBV27 and TRBJ1-2, with 11 bases matching TRBD1. The germline gives CDR1 MNHEY, CDR2 SMNVEV (reference sequence). CDR3 length: 15 amino acids. V trimming: 6 bases; J trimming: 5 bases; junction bases outside the gene matches: 8.

The V call is TRBV7-9, the J call TRBJ2-7, with D perhaps matching TRBD2 (6 bases). Per the germline V gene, CDR1 is SEHNR and CDR2 is FQNEAQ (reference sequence). CDR3 length: 15 amino acids. V was clipped by 3 bases and J by 0 bases, with 12 bases between them. CDR3 amino acids: CASSLLEGFSYEQYF. The CDR3 bases are TGTGCCAGCAGCTTGCTGGAGGGGTTCTCCTACGAGCAGTACTTC.

The chain employs TRBV5-1 and TRBJ2-2; D call uncertain. The CDR3 consists of 13 residues. Germline values: CDR1 SGHRS, CDR2 YFSETQ. With 6 bases removed from V and 1 base from J, the gap between germline ends came to 7 bases. The CDR3 coding sequence is TGCGCCAGCAAAATAGAGAACACCGGGGAGCTGTTTTTT. Its protein is CASKIENTGELFF. Full variable domain (outside the CDR3, taken from reference TRBV5-1 and TRBJ2-2): KAGVTQTPRYLIKTRGQQVTLSCSPISGHRSVSWYQQTPGQGLQFLFEYFSETQRNKGNFPGRFSGRQFSNSRSEMNVSTLELGDSALYLCASKIENTGELFFGEGSRLTVL.

The rearrangement joins TRBV13 to TRBJ2-5; possibly TRBD1 for D (6 bases). V lost 5 bases and J 4 bases, leaving 17 bases between the germline ends. Germline CDR1 reads PRHDT; CDR2 reads FYEKMQ (reference sequence). The CDR3 sequence is 15 residues long. In DNA, the CDR3 is TGTGCCAGCAGCACAACACAGGGTTCGAGAGAGACCCAGTACTTC. This gives the protein CASSTTQGSRETQYF.

The chain has TRBV6-5 and TRBJ1-3, with TRBD1 matching 8 bases. V lost 11 bases to trimming and J lost 0 bases; unmatched junction nucleotides: 3. CDR3 length equals 13 residues. The germline CDR1 and CDR2 sequences are MNHEY and SVGAGI. CDR3 region: CAVTGGSGNTIYF. CDR3 nucleotides: TGTGCCGTTACAGGGGGCTCTGGAAACACCATATATTTT.

This clone was seen a handful of times. The chain couples TRBV7-6 to TRBJ2-7; 8 bases line up with TRBD1. In germline, CDR1 is SGHVS, CDR2 FNYEAQ. The J segment lost 6 bases and the V segment lost 5 bases, leaving 3 bases of the junction unmatched. The CDR3 has 12 residues. The CDR3 sequence: CASSPTGGEQYF. The CDR3 nucleotides are TGTGCCAGCAGCCCTACAGGGGGCGAGCAGTACTTC. Full variable domain (remainder filled in from reference TRBV7-6 and TRBJ2-7): GAGVSQSPRYKVTKRGQDVALRCDPISGHVSLYWYRQALGQGPEFLTYFNYEAQQDKSGLPNDRFSAERPEGSISTLTIQRTEQRDSAMYRCASSPTGGEQYFGPGTRLTVT.

The CDR3 coding sequence is TGTGCCTGGAGCAACCGGTTCGGACTAGCGGGGGGGCGGCCTAGCTCCTACAATGAGCAGTTCTTC. Translated: CAWSNRFGLAGGRPSSYNEQFF. The rearrangement uses TRBV30 and TRBJ2-1; 15 bases line up with TRBD2. The CDR3 loop spans 22 amino acids. Germline trimming cut 3 bases from V and 0 bases from J; bases unmatched to any gene: 18. In germline, CDR1 is GTSNPN, CDR2 SVGIG (reference sequence).

The genes are TRBV27 and TRBJ1-2, with a weak D call TRBD1 (5 bases). V dropped 5 bases and J dropped 4 bases, with 20 bases sitting between them. Germline CDR1 is MNHEY and CDR2 is SMNVEV (reference sequence). The CDR3 spans 16 residues. For the CDR3, the DNA is TGTGCCAGCAGTCCTAGTGGGGGGAAAAGGAGCTATGGCTACACCTTC. This encodes CASSPSGGKRSYGYTF.

This clone was seen a handful of times. The V and J genes are TRBV4-2 and TRBJ1-1; the D is unclear. The germline CDR1 and CDR2 sequences are LGHNA and YNFKEQ. The CDR3 extends over 14 amino acids. Trimming left V 1 base short and J 3 bases short, with 9 bases between. The CDR3 protein is CASSQGSTDTEAFF. Here the CDR3 DNA reads TGTGCCAGCAGCCAAGGATCTACAGACACTGAAGCTTTCTTT.

The chain joins TRBV3-1 (or the pseudogene TRBV3-2) to TRBJ1-4; D is unclear. Trimming removed 0 bases at V and 10 bases at J, with 15 bases between. This CDR3 has 15 amino acids. The V gene's germline CDR1 is LGHDT and CDR2 YNNKEL (reference sequence). This CDR3 reads CASSQDEGVVGKLFF. The CDR3, as DNA: TGTGCCAGCAGCCAAGATGAGGGCGTCGTTGGAAAACTGTTTTTT.